Listed below are T cell receptor beta chains from one sample, sequenced in a study of shared clonotypes between healthy human individuals. TCRdb keeps only in-frame clones here, not all; method: immunoSEQ multiplex PCR. The table shows approximately 2,000,000 clones, with less than 95% occurring only once. The sequencing input was naive CD4+ T cells from PBMCs. These TCRs come from a man in his late teens or twenties in good health. Some clones in this sample may be carry-over from other donors' samples. The CDR3 runs from the conserved cysteine through the conserved F or W. A D gene is named only where the DNA matches it firmly. Clone size is not always given. Where it is, it says once, few, many or a class for expanded clones.

.	TRBJ2-7	.	TRBV9	CARTESYEQYF	TGTGCCAGGACAGAGTCCTACGAGCAGTACTTC
.	TRBJ2-7	.	TRBV6-6	CASSREMGEQYF	TGTGCCAGCAGTAGGGAGATGGGGGAGCAGTACTTC
.	TRBJ1-3	.	TRBV12-1	CAVKGTGTGTIYF	TGTGCCGTCAAAGGGACAGGGACTGGTACCATATATTTT
TRBD2	TRBJ2-5	.	TRBV7-9	CASSFGAGGKETQYF	TGTGCCAGCAGCTTCGGAGCGGGAGGGAAAGAGACCCAGTACTTC
.	TRBJ1-1	.	TRBV7-2	CASSLVLRDFTEAFF	TGTGCCAGCAGCTTAGTTTTACGGGATTTCACTGAAGCTTTCTTT
.	TRBJ1-4	few	TRBV5-1	CASSLEPTTNEKLFF	TGCGCCAGCAGCTTGGAACCCACAACTAATGAAAAACTGTTTTTT
.	TRBJ1-2	.	TRBV7-8	CASSLDQGKYGYTF	TGTGCCAGCAGCTTAGACCAGGGAAAGTATGGCTACACCTTC
.	TRBJ1-2	.	TRBV21-1	CASSNRRGGQGLYGYTF	TGTGCCAGCAGCAACCGCCGGGGGGGACAGGGCCTCTATGGCTACACCTTC
.	TRBJ2-7	.	TRBV5-1	CASSLDRRGFSYEQYF	TGCGCCAGCAGCTTGGACCGCAGGGGCTTCTCCTACGAGCAGTACTTC
.	TRBJ1-4	.	TRBV28	CASSSWGRAGEKLFF	TGTGCCAGCAGTTCTTGGGGGCGCGCCGGGGAAAAACTGTTTTTT
TRBD1	TRBJ2-3	.	TRBV6-5	CASRQGADTQYF	TGTGCCAGCAGGCAGGGGGCAGATACGCAGTATTTT
.	TRBJ2-2	.	TRBV11-2	CASSPSLGPSPGELFF	TGTGCCAGCAGCCCCAGCTTAGGACCCTCACCCGGGGAGCTGTTTTTT
.	TRBJ2-2	.	TRBV10-3	CAINSGNTGELFF	TGTGCCATCAATAGCGGGAACACCGGGGAGCTGTTTTTT
.	TRBJ1-2	.	TRBV6-5	CASSYSQGSGGYTF	TGTGCCAGCAGTTACTCTCAGGGTTCAGGAGGCTACACCTTC
.	TRBJ1-5	.	TRBV19	CASSIVGFGGNSNQPQHF	TGTGCCAGTAGTATAGTCGGTTTCGGGGGGAATAGCAATCAGCCCCAGCATTTT
.	TRBJ2-7	once	TRBV6-1	CATSLGHSRDEQYF	TGTGCCACCTCTCTGGGACACAGTCGCGACGAGCAGTACTTC
.	TRBJ1-3	.	TRBV27	CASSLSGGNTIYF	TGTGCCAGCAGTTTATCGGGAGGAAACACCATATATTTT
.	TRBJ1-6	.	TRBV28	CASSLEGYSHF	TGTGCCAGCAGTTTAGAGGGTTATAGCCACTTT
TRBD2	TRBJ2-1	.	TRBV28	CASSSTTPELAGRINEQFF	TGTGCCAGCAGTTCAACCACCCCCGAACTAGCGGGACGCATCAATGAGCAGTTCTTC
TRBD2	TRBJ2-5	.	TRBV5-4	CASSLGPRPGTSGTETQYF	TGTGCCAGCAGCTTGGGACCCCGACCCGGGACTAGCGGGACGGAGACCCAGTACTTC